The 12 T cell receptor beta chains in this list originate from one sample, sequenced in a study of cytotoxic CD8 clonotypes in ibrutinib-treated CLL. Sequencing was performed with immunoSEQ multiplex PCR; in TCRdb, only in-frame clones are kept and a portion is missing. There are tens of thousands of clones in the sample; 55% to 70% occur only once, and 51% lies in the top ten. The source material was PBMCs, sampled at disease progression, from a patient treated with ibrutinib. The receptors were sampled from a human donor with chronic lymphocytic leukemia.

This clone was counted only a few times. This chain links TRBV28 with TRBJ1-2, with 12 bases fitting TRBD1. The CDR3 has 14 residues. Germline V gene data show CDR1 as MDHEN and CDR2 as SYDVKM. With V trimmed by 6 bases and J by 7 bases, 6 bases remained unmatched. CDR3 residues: CASSLPGQGAGYTF. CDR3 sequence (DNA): TGTGCCAGCAGCTTACCGGGACAGGGGGCTGGCTACACCTTC.

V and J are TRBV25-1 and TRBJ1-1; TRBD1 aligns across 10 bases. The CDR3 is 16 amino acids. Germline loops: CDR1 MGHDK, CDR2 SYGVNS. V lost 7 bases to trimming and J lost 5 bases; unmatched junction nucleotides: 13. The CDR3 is CASMPEPGQGWTEAFF. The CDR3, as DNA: TGTGCCAGCATGCCGGAACCGGGACAGGGGTGGACTGAAGCTTTCTTT.

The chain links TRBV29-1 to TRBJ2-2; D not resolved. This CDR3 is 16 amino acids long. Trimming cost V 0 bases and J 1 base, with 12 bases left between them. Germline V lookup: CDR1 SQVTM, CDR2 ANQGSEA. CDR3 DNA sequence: TGCAGCGTTGAAGATGGCAGCCGTAGGAACACCGGGGAGCTGTTTTTT. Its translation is CSVEDGSRRNTGELFF.

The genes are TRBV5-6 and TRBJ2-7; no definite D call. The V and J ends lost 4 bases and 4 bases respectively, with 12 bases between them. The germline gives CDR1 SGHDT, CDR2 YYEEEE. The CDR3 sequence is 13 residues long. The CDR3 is CASSHSVPYEQYF. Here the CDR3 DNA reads TGTGCCAGCAGCCACAGTGTCCCGTACGAGCAGTACTTC.

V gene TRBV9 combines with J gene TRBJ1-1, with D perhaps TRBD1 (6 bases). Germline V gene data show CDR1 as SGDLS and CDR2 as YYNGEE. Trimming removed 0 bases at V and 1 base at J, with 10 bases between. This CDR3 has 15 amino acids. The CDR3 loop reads CASSVGTTGNTEAFF. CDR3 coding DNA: TGTGCCAGCAGCGTAGGGACGACAGGGAACACTGAAGCTTTCTTT. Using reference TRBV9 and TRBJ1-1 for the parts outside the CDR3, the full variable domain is DSGVTQTPKHLITATGQRVTLRCSPRSGDLSVYWYQQSLDQGLQFLIQYYNGEERAKGNILERFSAQQFPDLHSELNLSSLELGDSALYFCASSVGTTGNTEAFFGQGTRLTVV.

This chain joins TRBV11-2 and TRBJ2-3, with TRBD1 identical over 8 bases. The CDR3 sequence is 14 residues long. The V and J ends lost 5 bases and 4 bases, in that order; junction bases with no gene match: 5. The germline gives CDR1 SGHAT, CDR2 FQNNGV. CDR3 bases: TGTGCCAGCAGCGGTTGGACAGGGTCAGATACGCAGTATTTT. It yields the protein CASSGWTGSDTQYF.

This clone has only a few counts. The CDR3 protein is CASSYEESSYNSPLHF. Written as DNA, the CDR3 is TGTGCCAGCAGTTACGAAGAGAGCTCCTATAATTCACCCCTCCACTTT. The V call is TRBV6-5, the J call TRBJ1-6; D is ambiguous. CDR3 size: 16 residues. CDR1 and CDR2 (germline): MNHEY, SVGAGI. The ends were cut back, 2 bases at V and 0 bases at J, with 8 bases in the middle.

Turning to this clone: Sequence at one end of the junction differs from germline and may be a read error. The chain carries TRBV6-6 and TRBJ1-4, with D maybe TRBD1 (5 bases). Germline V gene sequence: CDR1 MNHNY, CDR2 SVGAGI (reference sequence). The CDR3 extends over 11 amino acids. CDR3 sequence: CASSSNEKGVF. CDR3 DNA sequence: TGTGCCAGCTCTTCGAATGAAAAAGGGGTTTTT.

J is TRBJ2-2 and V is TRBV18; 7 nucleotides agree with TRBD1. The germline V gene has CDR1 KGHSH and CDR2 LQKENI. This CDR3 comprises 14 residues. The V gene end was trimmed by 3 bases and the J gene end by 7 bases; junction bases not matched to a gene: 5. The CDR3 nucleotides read TGTGCCAGCTCACCCTTACAGGGGATCGGGGAGCTGTTTTTT. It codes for CASSPLQGIGELFF.

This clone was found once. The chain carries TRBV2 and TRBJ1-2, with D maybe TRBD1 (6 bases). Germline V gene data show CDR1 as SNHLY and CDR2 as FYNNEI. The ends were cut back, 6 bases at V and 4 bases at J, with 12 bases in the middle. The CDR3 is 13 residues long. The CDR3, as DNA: TGTGCCAGCAGCACAGGGTCCACCTATGGCTACACCTTC. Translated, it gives CASSTGSTYGYTF. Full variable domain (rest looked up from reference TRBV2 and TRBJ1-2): EPEVTQTPSHQVTQMGQEVILRCVPISNHLYFYWYRQILGQKVEFLVSFYNNEISEKSEIFDDQFSVERPDGSNFTLKIRSTKLEDSAMYFCASSTGSTYGYTFGSGTRLTVV.

In DNA, the CDR3 is TGTGCCAGCAGTCCGTCTGGGGCCCATGAAGCTTTCTTT. It is translated as CASSPSGAHEAFF. The chain recombines TRBV6-6 with TRBJ1-1; tentative D call: TRBD1 (5 bases). The CDR3 sequence is 13 residues long. Germline CDR1 reads MNHNY; CDR2 reads SVGAGI (reference sequence). V was shortened by 5 bases and J by 7 bases, with 14 bases between the two germline ends.

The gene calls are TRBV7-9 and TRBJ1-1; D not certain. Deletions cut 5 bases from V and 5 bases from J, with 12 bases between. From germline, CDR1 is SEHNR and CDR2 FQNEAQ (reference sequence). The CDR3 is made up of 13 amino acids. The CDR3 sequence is CASSLGEWTEAFF. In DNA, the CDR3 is TGTGCCAGCAGCCTAGGTGAATGGACTGAAGCTTTCTTT. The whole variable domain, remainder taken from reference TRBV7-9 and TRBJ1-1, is DTGVSQNPRHKITKRGQNVTFRCDPISEHNRLYWYRQTLGQGPEFLTYFQNEAQLEKSRLLSDRFSAERPKGSFSTLEIQRTEQGDSAMYLCASSLGEWTEAFFGQGTRLTVV.